Sequencing of this TCR beta chain was carried out in a study of siplizumab effects on memory and regulatory T cells. Germline V gene sequence: CDR1 SGHKS, CDR2 YYEKEE (reference sequence). V dropped 3 bases and J dropped 0 bases, with 10 bases sitting between them. This CDR3 spans 14 amino acids. Findings and caveats of the study: The alloreactive clones that mapped to unstimulated subsets made up only a minor fraction. Naive-or-memory phenotypes were unassignable for roughly 75-97% of proliferating CD4+ or CD8+ clones.

About 9.8 x 10^4 TCR templates per sample were sequenced. Measured with immunoSEQ multiplex PCR; TCRdb has only the in-frame clones, and not every one. The sample lists 110,000 or so clones; roughly 91% were seen once. Worth noting for this clone: The antigen remains unidentified.

The rearrangement joins TRBV5-5 to TRBJ2-7, with D perhaps being TRBD1 or TRBD2 (5 bases each). The TCR was taken from a human donor in good health. The source material was CD4+ T cells sorted from blood. The CDR3 DNA follows: TGTGCCAGCAGCTGGGGGAAGAGCTCCTACGAGCAGTACTTC. As protein: CASSWGKSSYEQYF.